A selection of T cell receptor beta chains follows, all from one sample in a study of response to subunit inactivated influenza vaccine. TCRdb passed the RT-PCR reads through MiXCR, listing each CDR3 protein once. The table shows over 750,000 distinct CDR3 sequences, with around 20% occurring only once. The specimen was PBMCs from blood, collected 4 to 6 days after vaccination. The origin of the receptors is a man aged 45-65 years who received an inactivated influenza vaccine. The CDR3 runs from the conserved cysteine through the conserved F or W. The D gene is left open where the match is weak. Not all rows give a size; the values are once, few, many and, for expanded clones, a class.

>TRBD2|TRBJ2-3|NA|TRBV12-3/TRBV12-4
CASSIIAGTTDTQYF
TGTGCCAGCAGCATTATAGCGGGGACCACAGATACGCAGTATTTT
>TRBD1|TRBJ1-1|NA|TRBV12-3/TRBV12-4
CASSPGGLRTEAFF
TGTGCCAGCAGTCCAGGGGGATTGAGGACTGAAGCTTTCTTT
>TRBD2|TRBJ2-3|NA|TRBV28
CASSLTKRGAGTDTQYF
TGTGCCAGCAGTCTCACTAAGCGGGGGGCGGGGACAGATACGCAGTATTTT
>TRBD1|TRBJ2-7|NA|TRBV5-1
CASSWDRDEQYF
TGCGCCAGCAGCTGGGACAGGGACGAGCAGTACTTC
>TRBD1|TRBJ1-4|few|TRBV28
CASSSGQEGEKLFF
TGTGCCAGCAGTTCCGGACAGGAGGGTGAAAAACTGTTTTTT
>NA|TRBJ2-1|NA|TRBV20-1
CSAREGGTRGYNEQFF
TGCAGTGCTAGAGAGGGAGGAACTCGCGGCTACAATGAGCAGTTCTTC
>NA|TRBJ2-3|NA|TRBV4-3
CASSRYRALTDTQYF
TGCGCCAGCAGCCGATACAGGGCCCTCACAGATACGCAGTATTTT
>NA|TRBJ2-3|NA|TRBV4-3
CASSQAASNTDTQYF
TGCGCCAGCAGCCAAGCTGCGTCCAACACAGATACGCAGTATTTT
>NA|TRBJ2-7|NA|TRBV10-3
CAISESAIIHEQYF
TGTGCCATCAGTGAGTCCGCCATTATCCACGAGCAGTACTTC
>NA|TRBJ2-1|many|TRBV21-1
CASSTTGRGYNEQFF
TGTGCCAGCAGCACGACAGGGAGAGGTTACAATGAGCAGTTCTTC
>TRBD1|TRBJ1-4|few|TRBV30
CAWSVGQGNEKLFF
TGTGCCTGGAGTGTAGGACAGGGGAATGAAAAACTGTTTTTT
>TRBD2|TRBJ2-7|NA|TRBV9
CASSVSGTSENEQYF
TGTGCCAGCAGCGTATCTGGGACTAGCGAGAACGAGCAGTACTTC
>TRBD2|TRBJ2-7|few|TRBV4-3
CASSQVAGGLSSYEQYF
TGCGCCAGCAGCCAGGTAGCGGGGGGCCTAAGCTCCTACGAGCAGTACTTC
>TRBD1|TRBJ2-7|few|TRBV28
CASSFPRDRDGHEQYF
TGTGCCAGCAGTTTCCCCCGGGACAGGGACGGCCACGAGCAGTACTTC
>NA|TRBJ2-2|NA|TRBV27
CASSPGVGTGELFF
TGTGCCAGCAGCCCAGGGGTGGGGACCGGGGAGCTGTTTTTT
>TRBD1|TRBJ2-1|few|TRBV4-3
CASSRQIMGQEAGEQFF
TGCGCCAGCAGTCGACAAATTATGGGACAGGAGGCGGGTGAGCAGTTCTTC
>NA|TRBJ2-1|NA|TRBV29-1
CSVEPVAGLYAGNEQFF
TGCAGCGTTGAACCTGTCGCGGGCCTATACGCGGGCAATGAGCAGTTCTTC
>NA|TRBJ2-5|NA|TRBV11-2
CASSLASLRETQYF
TGTGCCAGCAGCTTAGCTTCCTTAAGGGAGACCCAGTACTTC
>NA|TRBJ2-5|few|TRBV7-8
CASSSSNGGGETQYF
TGTGCCAGCAGCTCTTCCAATGGGGGCGGGGAGACCCAGTACTTC
>NA|TRBJ2-5|NA|TRBV12-3/TRBV12-4
CASSRPGEVAQYF
TGTGCCAGCAGCCGACCGGGGGAAGTGGCCCAGTACTTC
>TRBD2|TRBJ2-1|NA|TRBV20-1
CSARVGTSGRVEQFF
TGCAGTGCTAGAGTTGGCACTAGCGGGAGAGTTGAGCAGTTCTTC
>TRBD2|TRBJ2-3|few|TRBV2
CASSRGGGHTQYF
TGTGCCAGCAGTAGGGGCGGGGGGCATACGCAGTATTTT
>NA|TRBJ2-7|NA|TRBV28
CASTLTTAYEQYF
TGTGCCAGCACCCTAACGACAGCTTACGAGCAGTACTTC
>TRBD2|TRBJ2-1|few|TRBV4-2
CASSQESPSGGNNEQFF
TGTGCCAGCAGCCAAGAATCCCCTAGCGGGGGAAACAATGAGCAGTTCTTC
>NA|TRBJ1-3|few|TRBV9
CASSVGGYSGNTIYF
TGTGCCAGCAGCGTAGGAGGATACTCTGGAAACACCATATATTTT
>TRBD1|TRBJ2-3|NA|TRBV29-1
CSAATGVSTDTQYF
TGCAGCGCCGCGACAGGGGTTAGCACAGATACGCAGTATTTT
>TRBD2|TRBJ2-1|many|TRBV5-6
CASSLVTGGLDDNEQFF
TGTGCCAGCAGCTTGGTGACGGGGGGGCTTGACGACAATGAGCAGTTCTTC